This passage covers 10 T cell receptor beta chains from one sample sequenced in a study of Graves' ophthalmopathy and Graves' hyperthyroidism. RNA transcripts provided the template for amplifying TCR beta CDR3 regions. Following a first-round RT-PCR that used HTBI primers, a second-round multiplex PCR was carried out. TCRdb itself ran the multiplex PCR reads through MiXCR, one entry per CDR3 protein. Here the sample spans around 400,000 distinct CDR3 sequences, roughly 21% being singletons. Sequencing used peripheral blood. Every receptor here comes from a young woman with stable Graves' hyperthyroidism.

This clonotype came up many times. This chain links TRBV7-2 with TRBJ2-7; 7 positions match TRBD1. The CDR3 sequence is 14 residues long. After removal of 1 base from V and 1 base from J, the junction contained 1 base not matched to a gene. In germline, CDR1 is SGHTA, CDR2 FQGNSA. CDR3 protein: CASSLVGQSYEQYF. The CDR3, as DNA: TGTGCCAGCAGCTTAGTGGGACAGTCCTACGAGCAGTACTTC.

This clonotype was detected many times. The rearrangement links TRBV29-1 to TRBJ2-5; 10 nucleotides line up with TRBD1. This CDR3 comprises 14 residues. Per the germline V gene, CDR1 is SQVTM and CDR2 is ANQGSEA. The V and J ends lost 4 bases and 5 bases, in that order; junction bases with no gene match: 7. The DNA of the CDR3 is TGCAGCGTTGTATTACCGGACAGGGGGGAGACCCAGTACTTC. Its translation is CSVVLPDRGETQYF.

This clonotype was picked up many times. Its ends do not fully match the called genes, so a read error is possible. The rearrangement uses TRBV6-5 and TRBJ2-7; no firm D call. The CDR3 spans 15 residues. Per germline, CDR1 MNHEY and CDR2 SVGAGI. Here the CDR3 DNA reads TGTGCCAGCAGTTACGGATACCTCGGTCCCTACGAGGAGTACTTC. Its translation: CASSYGYLGPYEEYF.

This clonotype was observed at least ten times. The chain is built from TRBV10-2 and TRBJ2-4; tentatively, D is TRBD1 (6 bases). CDR3 size: 14 residues. The V end was cut by 5 bases, the J end by 5 bases, with 13 bases between. Looked up from germline, CDR1 is WSHSY and CDR2 is SAAADI. The CDR3: CASSQQGRENIQYF. DNA for the CDR3: TGCGCCAGCAGTCAACAGGGCCGGGAAAACATTCAGTACTTC.

The table lists this clonotype with many counts. This sequence joins TRBV5-1 and TRBJ1-1; weak D call: TRBD1 (5 bases). Trimming removed 2 bases at V and 0 bases at J, with 14 bases between. Germline assignment: CDR1 SGHRS and CDR2 YFSETQ. CDR3 length: 16 amino acids. CDR3: CASSFGTRPLNTEAFF. The CDR3 DNA is TGCGCCAGCAGCTTTGGGACCCGTCCATTGAACACTGAAGCTTTCTTT.

This clonotype was seen repeatedly, ten times or more. This chain joins TRBV29-1 and TRBJ2-7; D possibly corresponds to TRBD2 (6 bases). V was cut by 6 bases and J by 2 bases, with 11 bases left in between. The CDR3 loop spans 12 amino acids. Germline CDR1 SQVTM, CDR2 ANQGSEA. In DNA, the CDR3 is TGCAGCGTGACTAGAGAGGCCTACGAGCAGTACTTC. The encoded protein is CSVTREAYEQYF.

This clonotype was detected ten times or more. This rearrangement joins TRBV12-3 or TRBV12-4 to TRBJ1-2; D remains ambiguous. Deletions cut 8 bases from V and 3 bases from J, with 13 bases between. The CDR3 has 13 residues. The CDR3, as DNA: TGTGCCAGCGGCTACCTGTCGGACTATGGCTACACCTTC. Translation gives CASGYLSDYGYTF.

The table lists this clonotype with many counts. The V and J genes are TRBV7-8 and TRBJ2-7, with TRBD2 matching 8 bases. V was pared by 2 bases and J by 6 bases, with 6 bases of the junction left unmatched. CDR3 length: 14 amino acids. Germline loops: CDR1 SGHVS, CDR2 FQNEAQ. CDR3 amino acids: CASSLIGRAPEQYF. The CDR3 nucleotides are TGTGCCAGCAGCTTAATCGGGAGGGCCCCCGAGCAGTACTTC.

This clonotype was seen repeatedly, ten times or more. CDR3 in DNA: TGTGCCAGCAGCTCTCGAACTAAGCCGGACACTGAAGCTTTCTTT. Its translation: CASSSRTKPDTEAFF. This chain uses TRBV7-9 with TRBJ1-1; no definite D call. The V gene's germline CDR1 is SEHNR and CDR2 FQNEAQ (reference sequence). This CDR3 region has 15 residues. V lost 4 bases and J 3 bases, leaving 15 bases between the germline ends.

This clonotype was observed a few times. The rearrangement joins TRBV6-5 to TRBJ2-7; D is tentatively TRBD1 or TRBD2 (5 bases each). The CDR3 spans 15 residues. Per germline, CDR1 MNHEY and CDR2 SVGAGI. V was pared by 2 bases and J by 2 bases, with 13 bases between. The CDR3 region is CASSYKGDAAYEQYF. CDR3 sequence (DNA): TGTGCCAGCAGTTACAAAGGGGACGCCGCCTACGAGCAGTACTTC.